The entry that follows covers one T cell receptor beta chain sequence. What it binds is not known. PCR amplification relied on 60 Vbeta primers (plus 13 Jbeta primers). Some clones are missing from TCRdb's copy, which holds only in-frame ones; the method was immunoSEQ multiplex PCR. The data contain tens of thousands of clones, roughly 79% of them singletons. The data originate from a study of cytomegalovirus exposure and HLA in healthy donors. This CDR3 region has 16 residues. Germline V gives CDR1 MGHRA, CDR2 YSYEKL. After removal of 3 bases from V and 4 bases from J, the junction contained 6 bases not matched to a gene. General study findings and limits: Most TCR sequences were uncommon, yet certain public TCRs appeared in many donors. Associated with cytomegalovirus, according to the listing, were around 170 TCR beta chains.

Sequencing input: PBMCs. V usage is TRBV4-1 and J usage is TRBJ2-2, with 9 bases fitting TRBD1. The origin of this receptor is a male donor in good health and CMV-seronegative. In DNA form, the CDR3 reads TGCGCCAGCAGCCACCTACAGGGGGCGGTCACCGGGGAGCTGTTTTTT. Protein product: CASSHLQGAVTGELFF.